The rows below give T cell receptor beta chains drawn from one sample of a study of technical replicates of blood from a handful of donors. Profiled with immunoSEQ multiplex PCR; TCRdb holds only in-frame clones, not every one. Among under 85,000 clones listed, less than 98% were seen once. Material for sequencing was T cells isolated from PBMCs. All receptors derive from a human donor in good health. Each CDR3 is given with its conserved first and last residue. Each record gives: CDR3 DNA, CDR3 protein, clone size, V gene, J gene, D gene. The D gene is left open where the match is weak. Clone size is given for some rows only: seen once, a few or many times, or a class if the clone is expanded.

TGCGCCAGCAGCCACCCCATGAGGGACAGGGCAAACGAGCAGTACTTC,CASSHPMRDRANEQYF,-,TRBV4-1,TRBJ2-7,TRBD1
TGCGCCAGCAGCTTGAATGGGGGGGAGCAGCCCCAGCATTTT,CASSLNGGEQPQHF,-,TRBV5-1,TRBJ1-5,-
TGTGCCAGCAGTTACTCCCTAGCAGGCGCCTACGAGCAGTACTTC,CASSYSLAGAYEQYF,-,TRBV6-5,TRBJ2-7,-
TGTGCCAGCAGCCTGAATACTCAGGGCGGCTATGGCTACACCTTC,CASSLNTQGGYGYTF,-,TRBV4-2,TRBJ1-2,-
TGTGCCAGCAGTTCAGCGGGAGCAGGAACCGGGGAGCTGTTTTTT,CASSSAGAGTGELFF,-,TRBV27,TRBJ2-2,TRBD2
TGTGCCAGCAGTATAAGCGGGCCCTCCTACGAGCAGTACTTC,CASSISGPSYEQYF,-,TRBV27,TRBJ2-7,-
TGTGCCAGCAGGTCCGGGACTCAGGCCAAAAACATTCAGTACTTC,CASRSGTQAKNIQYF,-,TRBV11-3,TRBJ2-4,-
TGTGCCAGCAGCTTAAGACAGGGCTCTGAGTTCTTC,CASSLRQGSEFF,-,TRBV7-8,TRBJ2-1,TRBD1
TGTGCCTGGAACCCTAGGCTGGATGAGCAGTTCTTC,CAWNPRLDEQFF,-,TRBV30,TRBJ2-1,-
TGTGCCTGGAGTCTCTTCCGGGGGGCAGGGCCCTTGAACACTGAAGCTTTCTTT,CAWSLFRGAGPLNTEAFF,-,TRBV30,TRBJ1-1,-
TGTGCCAGCAGTCCAGCAACCAGGACAGGGAAACAAAAACTGTTTTTT,CASSPATRTGKQKLFF,-,TRBV6-6,TRBJ1-4,TRBD1
TGTGCCTGGAGTGTACAGGGGGGTCAGCCCCAGCATTTT,CAWSVQGGQPQHF,-,TRBV30,TRBJ1-5,TRBD1
TGCAGCGTGAAAACAGGGGGCTCGGAGACCCAGTACTTC,CSVKTGGSETQYF,-,TRBV29-1,TRBJ2-5,TRBD1
TGTGCCAGCAGCCCATTAATGATTCGACAGGGCGACCAGCCCCAGCATTTT,CASSPLMIRQGDQPQHF,-,TRBV2,TRBJ1-5,TRBD1
TGTGCCAGCAGTTTCGATAGCTCCTACGAGCAGTACTTC,CASSFDSSYEQYF,-,TRBV28,TRBJ2-7,-
TGTGCCAGCAGCCTCCCACCGGGTGCAACTAATGAAAAACTGTTTTTT,CASSLPPGATNEKLFF,-,TRBV4-2,TRBJ1-4,-
TGTGCCAGCAGTTACTCTAAGCGGGAGTTGGGCAATGAGCAGTTCTTC,CASSYSKRELGNEQFF,-,TRBV6-5,TRBJ2-1,TRBD2
TGCGCCAGCTCCCCCGGGACAGGGTTCGTTGGAAATGAAAAACTGTTTTTT,CASSPGTGFVGNEKLFF,-,TRBV5-1,TRBJ1-4,TRBD1
TGTGCCAGTAGTACATTCGACAGGGAAGGCTACGAGCAGTACTTC,CASSTFDREGYEQYF,-,TRBV19,TRBJ2-7,TRBD1
TGCGCCAGCAGCCAAGATGAGAGCGGGAGAACCACCCAGCTCACAGATACGCAGTATTTT,CASSQDESGRTTQLTDTQYF,-,TRBV4-1,TRBJ2-3,TRBD2
TGTGCCAGCAGCTTAGGCTTCCGGGAGGGTCAAGAGACCCAGTACTTC,CASSLGFREGQETQYF,-,TRBV11-3,TRBJ2-5,TRBD2
TGTGCCAGCAGCCAAATCGGAGATACGCAGTATTTT,CASSQIGDTQYF,-,TRBV4-2,TRBJ2-3,-
TGTGCCTGTGCAGGGGCCACAGATACGCAGTATTTT,CACAGATDTQYF,-,TRBV30,TRBJ2-3,-
TGCGCCAGCAGCCAAGGAAAGGAGAAGGCTTTCTTT,CASSQGKEKAFF,-,TRBV4-1,TRBJ1-1,-
TGTGCCAGTAGTATACAACAAAACACCGGGGAGCTGTTTTTT,CASSIQQNTGELFF,-,TRBV19,TRBJ2-2,-
TGCGCCAGCAGCTTGACAGGTCTCAATGAGCAGTTCTTC,CASSLTGLNEQFF,-,TRBV5-1,TRBJ2-1,-
TGTGCCAGCAGGAGACAAGCCAACACTGAAGCTTTCTTT,CASRRQANTEAFF,-,TRBV6-6,TRBJ1-1,-
TGCGCCAGCAGCACAGGGGGCGGCGGGGAGCTGTTTTTT,CASSTGGGGELFF,-,TRBV5-1,TRBJ2-2,TRBD1
TGCAGCGTTGGTAGTAGCTACTATGGCTACACCTTC,CSVGSSYYGYTF,-,TRBV29-1,TRBJ1-2,-
TGCGCCAGCAGTGAAACATCCGGGAGAGAGACCCAGTACTTC,CASSETSGRETQYF,-,TRBV10-2,TRBJ2-5,-
TGTGCCAGCACTATAACAGGGGGCGGAAATCAGCCCCAGCATTTT,CASTITGGGNQPQHF,once,TRBV28,TRBJ1-5,TRBD1
TGTGCCAGCAGCTCGGGACAGGGACGTCCAGAGACCCAGTACTTC,CASSSGQGRPETQYF,-,TRBV7-2,TRBJ2-5,TRBD1
TGTGCCAGCAGTTACGCAGGGGAGGGCTATGGCTACACCTTC,CASSYAGEGYGYTF,-,TRBV6-6,TRBJ1-2,-
TGTGCCAGCAGCCACAGACAGGGGAGTTCCGAGCAGTACTTC,CASSHRQGSSEQYF,-,TRBV9,TRBJ2-7,TRBD1
TGCGCCAGCAGCTTGGAGGGGGTGGAGACCCAGTACTTC,CASSLEGVETQYF,once,TRBV5-1,TRBJ2-5,-
TGTGCCAGCAGTATGGTTGCGTTACAAGAGACCCAGTACTTC,CASSMVALQETQYF,once,TRBV6-1,TRBJ2-5,-
TGTGCCAGCAGCGTAGGCGCGACAGGGGTGGGGACTAATGAAAAACTGTTTTTT,CASSVGATGVGTNEKLFF,-,TRBV9,TRBJ1-4,TRBD1
TGCGCCAGCAGTGAGTCCGCGGGAGTAGGAGAGACCCAGTACTTC,CASSESAGVGETQYF,-,TRBV10-2,TRBJ2-5,TRBD2
TGTGCCAGCACCGGGACAGGGCCCTATGGCTACACCTTC,CASTGTGPYGYTF,-,TRBV6-5,TRBJ1-2,TRBD1
TGTGCCAGCAGCCCAGGGACAGGGGGTCTTTCCTACGAGCAGTACTTC,CASSPGTGGLSYEQYF,-,TRBV7-3,TRBJ2-7,TRBD1
TGTGCCAGCAGCCCACCCGCGCAGCCCCAGCATTTT,CASSPPAQPQHF,-,TRBV6-6,TRBJ1-5,-
TGTGCCAGCCCCTCCCAATTAGGGACAGAAAATTACAATCAGCCCCAGCATTTT,CASPSQLGTENYNQPQHF,once,TRBV5-6,TRBJ1-5,TRBD1
TGCGCCAGCAGTATCCGGGACAGTCGGACTAGCGGGATCTACGAGCAGTACTTC,CASSIRDSRTSGIYEQYF,-,TRBV4-1,TRBJ2-7,TRBD2
TGTGCCAGCAGCTCCCCATGGACTACAGCCGAGACCCAGTACTTC,CASSSPWTTAETQYF,-,TRBV11-3,TRBJ2-5,-